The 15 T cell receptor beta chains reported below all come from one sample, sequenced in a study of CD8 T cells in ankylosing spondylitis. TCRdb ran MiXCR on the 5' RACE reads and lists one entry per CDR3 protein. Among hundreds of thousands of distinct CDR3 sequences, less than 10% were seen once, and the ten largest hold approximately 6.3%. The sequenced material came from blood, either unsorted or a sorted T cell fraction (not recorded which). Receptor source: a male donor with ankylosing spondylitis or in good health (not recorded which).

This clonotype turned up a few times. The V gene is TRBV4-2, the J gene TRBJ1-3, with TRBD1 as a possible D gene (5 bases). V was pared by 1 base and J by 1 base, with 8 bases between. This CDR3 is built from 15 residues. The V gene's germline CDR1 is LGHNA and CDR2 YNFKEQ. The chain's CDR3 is CASSQGQLSGNTIYF. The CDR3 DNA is TGTGCCAGCAGCCAAGGACAGCTTTCTGGAAACACCATATATTTT.

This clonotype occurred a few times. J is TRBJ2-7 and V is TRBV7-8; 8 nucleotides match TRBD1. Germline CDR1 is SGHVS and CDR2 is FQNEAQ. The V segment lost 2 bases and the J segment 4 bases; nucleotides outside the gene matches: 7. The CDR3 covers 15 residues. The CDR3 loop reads CASSLRDRLVYEQYF. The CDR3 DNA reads TGTGCCAGCAGCTTAAGGGACAGGCTAGTATACGAGCAGTACTTC.

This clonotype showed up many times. CDR3 in amino acids: CSASPLESSYNEQFF. CDR3 DNA: TGCAGTGCTAGCCCCCTAGAGAGCTCCTACAATGAGCAGTTCTTC. The chain carries TRBV20-1 and TRBJ2-1; D gene uncertain. There are 15 residues in the CDR3. Germline-derived CDR1 and CDR2 are DFQATT and SNEGSKA (reference sequence). The ends were cut back, 3 bases at V and 0 bases at J, with 12 bases in the middle.

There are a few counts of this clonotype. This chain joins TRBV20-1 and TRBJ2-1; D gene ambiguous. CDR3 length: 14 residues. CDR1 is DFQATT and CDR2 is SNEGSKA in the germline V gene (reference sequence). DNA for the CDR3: TGCAGCCCCCGAGCCCCCGGTGGCTACAATGAGCAGTTCTTC. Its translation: CSPRAPGGYNEQFF.

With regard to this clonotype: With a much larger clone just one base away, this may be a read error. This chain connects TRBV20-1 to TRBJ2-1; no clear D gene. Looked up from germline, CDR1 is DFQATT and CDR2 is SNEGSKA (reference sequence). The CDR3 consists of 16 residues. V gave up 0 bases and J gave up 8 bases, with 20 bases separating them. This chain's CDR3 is CSARDLESTLCHEQFF. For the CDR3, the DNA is TGCAGTGCTAGAGATTTGGAGTCGACCCTGTGCCATGAGCAGTTCTTC.

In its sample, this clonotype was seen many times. The CDR3 bases are TGTGCCAGCAACAAAGCCGGGACAGGGGTAGGCTACACCTTC. Encoded protein: CASNKAGTGVGYTF. The V gene is TRBV9, the J gene TRBJ1-2, with TRBD1 matching 10 bases. The CDR3 covers 14 residues. Germline V lookup: CDR1 SGDLS, CDR2 YYNGEE. V lost 6 bases to trimming and J lost 8 bases; unmatched junction nucleotides: 10. Variable domain in full (rest from reference TRBV9 and TRBJ1-2): DSGVTQTPKHLITATGQRVTLRCSPRSGDLSVYWYQQSLDQGLQFLIQYYNGEERAKGNILERFSAQQFPDLHSELNLSSLELGDSALYFCASNKAGTGVGYTFGSGTRLTVV.

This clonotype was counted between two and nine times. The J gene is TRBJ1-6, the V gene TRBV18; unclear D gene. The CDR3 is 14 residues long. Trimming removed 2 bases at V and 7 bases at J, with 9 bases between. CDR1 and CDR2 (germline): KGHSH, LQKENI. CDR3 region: CASSPELGNSPLHF. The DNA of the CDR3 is TGTGCCAGCTCACCAGAGCTAGGGAATTCACCCCTCCACTTT.

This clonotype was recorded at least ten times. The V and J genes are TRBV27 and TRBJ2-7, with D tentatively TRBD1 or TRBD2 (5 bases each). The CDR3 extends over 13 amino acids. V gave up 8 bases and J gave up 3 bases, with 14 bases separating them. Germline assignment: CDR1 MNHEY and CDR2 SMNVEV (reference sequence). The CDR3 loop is CASGAGNDYEQYF. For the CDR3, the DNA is TGTGCCAGCGGGGCGGGTAATGACTACGAGCAGTACTTC.

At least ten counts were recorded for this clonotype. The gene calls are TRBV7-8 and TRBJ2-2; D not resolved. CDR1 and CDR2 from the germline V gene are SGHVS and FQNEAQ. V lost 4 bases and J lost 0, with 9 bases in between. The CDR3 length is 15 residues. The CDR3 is CASSYPRTNTGELFF. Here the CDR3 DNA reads TGTGCCAGCAGCTACCCAAGGACGAACACCGGGGAGCTGTTTTTT.

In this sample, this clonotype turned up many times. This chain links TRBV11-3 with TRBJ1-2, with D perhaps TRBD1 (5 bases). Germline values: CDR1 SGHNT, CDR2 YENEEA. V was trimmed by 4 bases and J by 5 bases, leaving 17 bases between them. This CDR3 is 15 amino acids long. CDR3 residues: CASSSKGLTEYGYTF. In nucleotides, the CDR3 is TGTGCCAGCAGCTCTAAGGGGTTAACCGAATATGGCTACACCTTC.

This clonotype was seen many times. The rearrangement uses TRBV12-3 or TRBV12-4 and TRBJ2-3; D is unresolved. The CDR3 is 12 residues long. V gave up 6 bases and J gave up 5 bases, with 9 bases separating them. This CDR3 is CASSPFGDTQYF. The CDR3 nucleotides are TGTGCCAGCAGCCCCTTCGGAGATACGCAGTATTTT.

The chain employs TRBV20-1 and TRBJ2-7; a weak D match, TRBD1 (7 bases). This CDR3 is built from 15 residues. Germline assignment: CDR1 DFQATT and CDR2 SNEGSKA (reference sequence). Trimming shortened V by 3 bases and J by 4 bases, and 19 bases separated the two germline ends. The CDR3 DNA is TGCAGTGCTAGGCTTACGGGCAGGGGGGCTTACGAGCAGTACTTC. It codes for CSARLTGRGAYEQYF.

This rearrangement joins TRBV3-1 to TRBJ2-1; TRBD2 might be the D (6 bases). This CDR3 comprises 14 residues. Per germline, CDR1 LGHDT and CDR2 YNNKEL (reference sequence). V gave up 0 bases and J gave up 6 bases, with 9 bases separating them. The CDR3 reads CASSQDWRANEQFF. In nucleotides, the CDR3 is TGTGCCAGCAGCCAAGATTGGAGGGCCAATGAGCAGTTCTTC.

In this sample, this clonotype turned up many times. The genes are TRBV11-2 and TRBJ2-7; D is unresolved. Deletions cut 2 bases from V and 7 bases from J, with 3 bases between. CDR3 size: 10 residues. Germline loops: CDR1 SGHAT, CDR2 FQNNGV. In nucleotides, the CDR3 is TGTGCCAGCAGCTTAAATGAGCAGTACTTC. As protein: CASSLNEQYF.

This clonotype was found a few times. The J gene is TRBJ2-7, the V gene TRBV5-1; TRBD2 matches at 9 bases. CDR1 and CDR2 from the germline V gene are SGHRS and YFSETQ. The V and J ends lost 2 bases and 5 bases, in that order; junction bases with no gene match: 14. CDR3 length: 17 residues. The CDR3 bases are TGCGCCAGCAGCTTCTCCTCCTCCGGACTAGCGCAAAACGAGCAGTACTTC. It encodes CASSFSSSGLAQNEQYF.